This passage covers 22 T cell receptor beta chains from one sample sequenced in a study of shared T cell receptors in the human thymus (dated by TCRdb to the early 2020s). To prepare the library, the immunoSEQ multiplex PCR assay was applied. What TCRdb holds here is the immuneACCESS table cut down to in-frame rearrangements. Part of the clones is not present; checked against another copy, under half of the missing clones reflect an unresolved V gene, and the others are unexplained. Recorded for this sample are over 650,000 clones; over 75% of them occurred a single time. The top ten clonotypes cover 0.0094% of the sample. The same sample was also used in a study of human thymus T cells.

The material sequenced was thymocytes. These receptors originate from a boy younger than two with a congenital heart defect. Donor details come from another sample of the same person, matched by shared clones.

The chain carries TRBV28 and TRBJ2-7; a weak D match, TRBD1 (7 bases). The germline CDR1 and CDR2 sequences are MDHEN and SYDVKM. Trimming removed 4 bases from V and 0 bases from J, with 13 bases in between. This CDR3 region has 15 residues. CDR3 protein: CASSWRGQFSYEQYF. Written as DNA, the CDR3 is TGTGCCAGCAGTTGGAGGGGACAGTTCTCCTACGAGCAGTACTTC. The full variable domain, completed using reference TRBV28 and TRBJ2-7, is DVKVTQSSRYLVKRTGEKVFLECVQDMDHENMFWYRQDPGLGLRLIYFSYDVKMKEKGDIPEGYSVSREKKERFSLILESASTNQTSMYLCASSWRGQFSYEQYFGPGTRLTVT.

The chain has TRBV11-1 and TRBJ2-7, with D maybe TRBD2 (6 bases). This CDR3 has 14 residues. Per the germline V gene, CDR1 is SGHAT and CDR2 is FQDESV (reference sequence). V dropped 2 bases and J dropped 2 bases, with 10 bases sitting between them. The CDR3 reads CASSLRGCTYEQYF. In DNA form, the CDR3 reads TGTGCCAGCAGCTTACGGGGGTGCACCTACGAGCAGTACTTC.

The rearrangement joins TRBV4-1 to TRBJ1-4; TRBD1 is a possible D gene (5 bases). Germline assignment: CDR1 MGHRA and CDR2 YSYEKL. This CDR3 spans 15 amino acids. Trimming took off 5 bases at V and 0 bases at J, with 10 bases between the two ends. The CDR3 nucleotides read TGCGCCAGCAGCTACAGGACGTCAACTAATGAAAAACTGTTTTTT. Translated, it gives CASSYRTSTNEKLFF.

Only one count was recorded for this clone. V and J are TRBV10-3 and TRBJ2-3, with D possibly being TRBD2 (6 bases). CDR1 ENHRY and CDR2 SYGVKD come from the germline V gene. Trimming took off 3 bases at V and 2 bases at J, with 9 bases between the two ends. The CDR3 runs 14 residues. CDR3: CAISDLADTDTQYF. DNA for the CDR3: TGTGCCATCAGTGACTTAGCGGACACAGATACGCAGTATTTT.

The rearrangement joins TRBV5-6 to TRBJ2-5, with D possibly TRBD2 on 6 matching bases. Between the trimmed V and J ends, which lost 6 bases and 2 bases, there was a span of 20 bases. The CDR3 is 16 amino acids. Germline assignment: CDR1 SGHDT and CDR2 YYEEEE. CDR3 nucleotides: TGTGCCAGCACCCTAGCGATAGGTCCCGGACAAGAGACCCAGTACTTC. Translated: CASTLAIGPGQETQYF.

The chain carries TRBV27 and TRBJ2-1; the match to TRBD2 covers 13 bases. This CDR3 contains 17 residues. The J segment lost 7 bases and the V segment lost 5 bases, leaving 11 bases of the junction unmatched. CDR1 is MNHEY, CDR2 SMNVEV, per germline (reference sequence). The CDR3 reads CASSPTSGRAGRNEQFF. The CDR3 bases are TGTGCCAGCAGTCCTACTAGCGGGAGGGCCGGGAGAAATGAGCAGTTCTTC.

This clone was counted between two and nine times. The J gene is TRBJ2-3, the V gene TRBV18; a weak D match, TRBD2 (5 bases). The CDR3 length is 14 residues. Germline V CDR1 and CDR2: KGHSH, LQKENI. V shed 6 bases and J shed 2 bases, with 12 bases lying between them. The CDR3 DNA follows: TGTGCCAGCTCGAAACGACGGGACACAGATACGCAGTATTTT. Residues: CASSKRRDTDTQYF.

The chain is built from TRBV20-1 and TRBJ1-6; TRBD1 might be the D (6 bases). The CDR3 sequence is 10 residues long. V lost 4 bases and J 13 bases, leaving 8 bases between the germline ends. Germline V gene data show CDR1 as DFQATT and CDR2 as SNEGSKA (reference sequence). The CDR3 DNA reads as TGCAGTGCTATACAGGGCCCCCTCCACTTT. Residues: CSAIQGPLHF.

This chain links TRBV27 with TRBJ2-1; 10 nucleotides match TRBD2. The V gene's germline CDR1 is MNHEY and CDR2 SMNVEV (reference sequence). With V trimmed by 5 bases and J by 0 bases, 13 bases remained unmatched. The CDR3 runs 19 residues. The CDR3: CASSPPWDSGGSSYNEQFF. For the CDR3, the DNA is TGTGCCAGCAGTCCCCCCTGGGATAGCGGGGGGAGCTCCTACAATGAGCAGTTCTTC.

CDR3 nucleotides: TGTGCCAGCAGCGTTACAGGGGGCGGGCAGCCCCAGCATTTT. Protein: CASSVTGGGQPQHF. The chain uses TRBV28 and TRBJ1-5; 9 nucleotides agree with TRBD1. Germline-derived CDR1 and CDR2 are MDHEN and SYDVKM. The J segment lost 7 bases and the V segment lost 6 bases, leaving 7 bases of the junction unmatched. The CDR3 covers 14 residues.

This clone showed up just a few times. This sequence joins TRBV5-1 and TRBJ2-3, with 11 positions matching TRBD2. Germline assignment: CDR1 SGHRS and CDR2 YFSETQ. Germline trimming cut 0 bases from V and 5 bases from J; bases unmatched to any gene: 8. The length of the CDR3 is 17 residues. The CDR3 sequence is CASSLVRRGLAGDTQYF. CDR3 sequence (DNA): TGCGCCAGCAGCTTGGTAAGACGCGGACTAGCGGGAGATACGCAGTATTTT. Full variable domain (rest looked up from reference TRBV5-1 and TRBJ2-3): KAGVTQTPRYLIKTRGQQVTLSCSPISGHRSVSWYQQTPGQGLQFLFEYFSETQRNKGNFPGRFSGRQFSNSRSEMNVSTLELGDSALYLCASSLVRRGLAGDTQYFGPGTRLTVL.

V usage is TRBV5-1 and J usage is TRBJ1-2; possible D gene TRBD1, 6 bases. Trimming cost V 3 bases and J 3 bases, with 9 bases left between them. CDR3 length: 13 amino acids. Germline assignment: CDR1 SGHRS and CDR2 YFSETQ. The CDR3 nucleotides read TGCGCCAGCAGCTCCCGGACAGACTATGGCTACACCTTC. Protein product: CASSSRTDYGYTF.

The chain has TRBV7-2 and TRBJ2-3; 13 nucleotides match TRBD2. The CDR3 extends over 17 amino acids. The J segment lost 5 bases and the V segment lost 5 bases, leaving 10 bases of the junction unmatched. Looked up from germline, CDR1 is SGHTA and CDR2 is FQGNSA. CDR3 region: CASSLRLAGGLGDTQYF. The CDR3 nucleotides read TGTGCCAGCAGCCTAAGACTAGCGGGGGGACTGGGAGATACGCAGTATTTT.

V usage is TRBV27 and J usage is TRBJ1-2; TRBD1 agrees at 7 bases. Trimming took 2 bases from V and 7 from J; bases not matched to a gene: 19. The CDR3 is 18 amino acids. Germline CDR1 reads MNHEY; CDR2 reads SMNVEV (reference sequence). This chain's CDR3 is CASSLVGPGQAERGGYTF. CDR3 nucleotides: TGTGCCAGCAGTTTAGTGGGCCCCGGACAGGCAGAAAGGGGTGGCTACACCTTC.

V and J are TRBV18 and TRBJ2-3; the D gene is possibly TRBD2 (5 bases). V lost 4 bases and J lost 2, with 13 bases in between. The CDR3 contains 15 residues. CDR1 and CDR2 (germline): KGHSH, LQKENI. CDR3 DNA: TGTGCCAGCTCACGATGGCGGGCGGACACAGATACGCAGTATTTT. This codes for CASSRWRADTDTQYF.

CDR3 in amino acids: CASSPPGQGGYGYTF. The DNA for the CDR3 is TGTGCCAGCAGCCCGCCCGGACAGGGGGGCTATGGCTACACCTTC. This chain joins TRBV7-9 and TRBJ1-2; 10 bases fit TRBD1. J lost 4 bases, V lost 5 bases, and 7 bases had no gene match. Germline-derived CDR1 and CDR2 are SEHNR and FQNEAQ (reference sequence). The CDR3 consists of 15 residues.

The gene calls are TRBV28 and TRBJ1-5, with D possibly matching TRBD1 (5 bases). CDR1 is MDHEN, CDR2 SYDVKM, per germline. CDR3 length equals 13 residues. V gave up 6 bases and J gave up 1 base, with 7 bases separating them. CDR3 in amino acids: CASRRQSNQPQHF. The DNA for the CDR3 is TGTGCCAGCAGGAGACAGAGCAATCAGCCCCAGCATTTT.

The chain joins TRBV29-1 to TRBJ2-1; the match to TRBD1 covers 7 bases. This CDR3 region has 16 residues. CDR1 is SQVTM, CDR2 ANQGSEA, per germline. V lost 2 bases, J lost 0 bases, and 7 bases stayed unmatched. Here the CDR3 reads CSVEYRDSSSYNEQFF. The DNA of the CDR3 is TGCAGCGTTGAATATAGGGACAGTAGCTCCTACAATGAGCAGTTCTTC.

In its sample, this clone was seen once. This chain connects TRBV5-1 to TRBJ1-3, with a weak D call TRBD1 (6 bases). V lost 4 bases, J lost 0 bases, and 11 bases lay in between. Germline V gives CDR1 SGHRS, CDR2 YFSETQ. This CDR3 contains 15 residues. DNA of the CDR3: TGCGCCAGCAGCGGCAGGGGTCCCTCTGGAAACACCATATATTTT. It codes for CASSGRGPSGNTIYF.

This chain uses TRBV2 with TRBJ1-2; perhaps TRBD1 as D (5 bases). Germline values: CDR1 SNHLY, CDR2 FYNNEI. CDR3 size: 13 residues. V gave up 7 bases and J gave up 2 bases, with 11 bases separating them. The CDR3 region is CASKCHRNYGYTF. The CDR3 DNA reads as TGTGCCAGCAAATGTCACAGGAACTATGGCTACACCTTC.

The chain has TRBV5-1 and TRBJ2-7; TRBD1 agrees at 12 bases. The V and J ends lost 3 bases and 1 base, in that order; junction bases with no gene match: 2. Germline CDR1 is SGHRS and CDR2 is YFSETQ. CDR3 length equals 15 residues. CDR3 sequence reads: CASSWDRGRSYEQYF. CDR3 bases: TGCGCCAGCAGCTGGGACAGGGGGCGGTCCTACGAGCAGTACTTC.

The chain uses TRBV7-4 and TRBJ1-1, with D maybe TRBD1 (5 bases). Germline V CDR1 and CDR2: SGHVT, SQSDAQ. The CDR3 is made up of 15 amino acids. V lost 0 bases, J lost 5 bases, and 13 bases lay in between. The DNA for the CDR3 is TGTGCCAGCAGCTTAGCCCGGGAGGGGTATACTGAAGCTTTCTTT. This encodes CASSLAREGYTEAFF.